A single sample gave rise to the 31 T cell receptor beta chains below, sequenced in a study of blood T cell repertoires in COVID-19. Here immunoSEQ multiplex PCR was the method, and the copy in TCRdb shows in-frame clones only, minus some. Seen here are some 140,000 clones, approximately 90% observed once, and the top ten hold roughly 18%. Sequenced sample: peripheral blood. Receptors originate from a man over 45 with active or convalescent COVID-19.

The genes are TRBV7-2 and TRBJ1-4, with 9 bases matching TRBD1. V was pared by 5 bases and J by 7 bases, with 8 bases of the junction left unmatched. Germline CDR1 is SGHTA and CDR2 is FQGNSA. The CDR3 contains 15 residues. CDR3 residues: CASSTQTGGGEKLFF. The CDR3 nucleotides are TGTGCCAGCAGCACCCAAACAGGGGGCGGTGAAAAACTGTTTTTT.

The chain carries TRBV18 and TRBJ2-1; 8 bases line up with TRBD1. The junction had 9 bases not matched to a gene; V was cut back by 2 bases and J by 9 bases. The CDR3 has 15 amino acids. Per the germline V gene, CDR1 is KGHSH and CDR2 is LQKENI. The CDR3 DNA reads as TGTGCCAGCTCACCAACACAGGGGGGTGAAATTGAGCAGTTCTTC. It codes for CASSPTQGGEIEQFF.

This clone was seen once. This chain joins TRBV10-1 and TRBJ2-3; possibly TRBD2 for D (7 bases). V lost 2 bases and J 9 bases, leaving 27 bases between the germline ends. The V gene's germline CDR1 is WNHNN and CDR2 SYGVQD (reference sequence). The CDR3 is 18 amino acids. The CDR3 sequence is CASSEGRGPVGGPLTQYF. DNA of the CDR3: TGCGCCAGCAGTGAGGGCCGCGGTCCTGTGGGGGGGCCTTTAACGCAGTATTTT.

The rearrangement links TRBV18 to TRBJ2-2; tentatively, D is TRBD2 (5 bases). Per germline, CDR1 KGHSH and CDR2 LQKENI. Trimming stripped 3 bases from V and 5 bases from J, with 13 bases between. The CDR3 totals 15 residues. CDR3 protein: CASSPPPGSTGELFF. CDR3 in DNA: TGTGCCAGCTCACCTCCACCGGGGTCTACCGGGGAGCTGTTTTTT.

CDR3 sequence (DNA): TGTGCCAGCAGTTCAGCGGGGGGAACCTACAATGAGCAGTTCTTC. Translating gives CASSSAGGTYNEQFF. The chain employs TRBV6-5 and TRBJ2-1; TRBD2 aligns across 9 bases. The germline CDR1 and CDR2 sequences are MNHEY and SVGAGI. This CDR3 is built from 15 residues. V gave up 4 bases and J gave up 2 bases; unmatched junction bases: 3.

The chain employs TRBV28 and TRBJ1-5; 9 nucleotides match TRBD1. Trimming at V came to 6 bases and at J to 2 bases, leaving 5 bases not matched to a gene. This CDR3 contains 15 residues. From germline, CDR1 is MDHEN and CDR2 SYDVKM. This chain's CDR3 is CASSLDRGGNQPQHF. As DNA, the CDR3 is TGTGCCAGCAGCCTGGACAGGGGTGGCAATCAGCCCCAGCATTTT.

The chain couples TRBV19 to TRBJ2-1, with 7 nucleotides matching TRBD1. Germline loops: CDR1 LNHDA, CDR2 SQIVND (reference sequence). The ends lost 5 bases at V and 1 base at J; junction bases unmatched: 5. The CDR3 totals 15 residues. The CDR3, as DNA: TGTGCCAGTAGTCCCAGACAGGGATCCTACAATGAGCAGTTCTTC. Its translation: CASSPRQGSYNEQFF.

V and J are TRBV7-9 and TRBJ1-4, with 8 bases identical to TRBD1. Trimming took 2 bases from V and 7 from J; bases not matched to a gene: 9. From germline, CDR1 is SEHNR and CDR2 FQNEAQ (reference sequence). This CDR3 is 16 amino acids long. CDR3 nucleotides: TGTGCCAGCAGCTTAACCCCAGGGGGCGCACGTGAAAAACTGTTTTTT. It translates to CASSLTPGGAREKLFF.

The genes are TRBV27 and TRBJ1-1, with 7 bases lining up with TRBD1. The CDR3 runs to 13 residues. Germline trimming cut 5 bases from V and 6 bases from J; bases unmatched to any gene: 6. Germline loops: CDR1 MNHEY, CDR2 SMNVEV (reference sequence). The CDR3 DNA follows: TGTGCCAGCAGTGTACGAGGGGGCGCTGAAGCTTTCTTT. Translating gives CASSVRGGAEAFF.

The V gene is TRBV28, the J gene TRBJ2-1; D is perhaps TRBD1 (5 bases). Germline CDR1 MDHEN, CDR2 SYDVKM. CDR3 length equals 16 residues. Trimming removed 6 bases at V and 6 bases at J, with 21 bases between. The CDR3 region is CASSPEVGLGPNEQFF. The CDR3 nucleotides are TGTGCCAGCAGCCCCGAGGTGGGGCTAGGGCCCAATGAGCAGTTCTTC.

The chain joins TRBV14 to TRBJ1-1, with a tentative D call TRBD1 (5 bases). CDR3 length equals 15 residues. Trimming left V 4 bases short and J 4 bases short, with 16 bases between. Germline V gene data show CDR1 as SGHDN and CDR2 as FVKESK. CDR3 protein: CASSPTLAGGTEAFF. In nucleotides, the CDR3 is TGTGCCAGCAGCCCTACCCTCGCGGGGGGCACTGAAGCTTTCTTT.

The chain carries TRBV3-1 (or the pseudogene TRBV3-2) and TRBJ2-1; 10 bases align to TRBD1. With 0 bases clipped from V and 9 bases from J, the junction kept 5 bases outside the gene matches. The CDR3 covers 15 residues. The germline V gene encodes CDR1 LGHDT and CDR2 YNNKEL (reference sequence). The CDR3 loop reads CASSQDLTGGLEQFF. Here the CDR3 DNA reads TGTGCCAGCAGCCAAGACCTGACAGGGGGCCTTGAGCAGTTCTTC.

The CDR3 DNA sequence: TGTGCCAGCAGCCCAGGGACAACAAGTTGGGGCTACGAGCAGTACTTC. Protein sequence: CASSPGTTSWGYEQYF. This sequence joins TRBV5-6 and TRBJ2-7; a weak D match, TRBD1 (6 bases). The CDR3 consists of 16 residues. V dropped 4 bases and J dropped 3 bases, with 20 bases sitting between them. Germline V gives CDR1 SGHDT, CDR2 YYEEEE.

The CDR3 loop reads CSVVRGGYGYTF. CDR3 DNA sequence: TGCAGCGTCGTAAGGGGAGGCTATGGCTACACCTTC. The chain combines TRBV29-1 with TRBJ1-2; possibly TRBD1 for D (5 bases). In germline, CDR1 is SQVTM, CDR2 ANQGSEA. The CDR3 has 12 residues. Deletions cut 6 bases from V and 4 bases from J, with 12 bases between.

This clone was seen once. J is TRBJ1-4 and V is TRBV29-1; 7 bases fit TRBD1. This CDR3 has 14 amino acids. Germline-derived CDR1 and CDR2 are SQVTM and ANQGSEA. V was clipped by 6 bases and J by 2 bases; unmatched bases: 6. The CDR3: CSVIGTATNEKLFF. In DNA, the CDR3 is TGCAGCGTGATTGGGACAGCGACTAATGAAAAACTGTTTTTT.

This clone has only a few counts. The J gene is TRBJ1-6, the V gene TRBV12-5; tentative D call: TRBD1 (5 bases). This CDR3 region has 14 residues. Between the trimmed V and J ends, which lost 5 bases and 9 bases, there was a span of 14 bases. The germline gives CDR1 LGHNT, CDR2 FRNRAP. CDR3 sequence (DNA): TGTGCTAGTGGTACACCCGGGACTGGTTCACCCCTCCACTTT. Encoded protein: CASGTPGTGSPLHF.

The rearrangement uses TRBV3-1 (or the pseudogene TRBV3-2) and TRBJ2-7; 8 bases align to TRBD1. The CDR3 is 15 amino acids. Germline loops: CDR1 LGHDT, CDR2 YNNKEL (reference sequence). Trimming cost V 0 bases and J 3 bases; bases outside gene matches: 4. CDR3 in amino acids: CASSQDRGQSYEQYF. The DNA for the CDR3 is TGTGCCAGCAGCCAAGACAGGGGGCAGAGCTACGAGCAGTACTTC.

The CDR3 spells CASSDHRQPSYNSPLHF. The CDR3 nucleotides read TGTGCCAGCAGTGACCATCGACAGCCTTCCTATAATTCACCCCTCCACTTT. The chain joins TRBV25-1 to TRBJ1-6; D might be TRBD1 (5 bases). The length of the CDR3 is 17 residues. V lost 3 bases, J lost 1 base, and 13 bases lay in between. Germline CDR1 reads MGHDK; CDR2 reads SYGVNS.

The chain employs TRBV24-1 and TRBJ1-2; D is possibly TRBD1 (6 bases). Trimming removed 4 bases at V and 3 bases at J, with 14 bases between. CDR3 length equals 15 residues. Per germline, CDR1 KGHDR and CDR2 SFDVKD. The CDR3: CATSDTGTPYYGYTF. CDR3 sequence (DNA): TGTGCCACCAGTGACACCGGGACACCCTACTATGGCTACACCTTC.

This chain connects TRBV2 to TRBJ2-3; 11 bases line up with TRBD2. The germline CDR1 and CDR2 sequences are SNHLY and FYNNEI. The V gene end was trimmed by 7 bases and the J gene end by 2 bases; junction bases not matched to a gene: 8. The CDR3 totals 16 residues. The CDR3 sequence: CASKSGLAETTDTQYF. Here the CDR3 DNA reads TGTGCCAGCAAGTCGGGACTAGCGGAGACCACAGATACGCAGTATTTT.

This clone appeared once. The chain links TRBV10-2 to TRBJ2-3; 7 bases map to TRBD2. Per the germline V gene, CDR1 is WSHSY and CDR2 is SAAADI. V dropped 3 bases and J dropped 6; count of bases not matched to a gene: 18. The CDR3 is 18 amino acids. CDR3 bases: TGCGCCAGCAGTGACCCGAACTGGGCGTCAAAGGGAGGGGATACGCAGTATTTT. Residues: CASSDPNWASKGGDTQYF.

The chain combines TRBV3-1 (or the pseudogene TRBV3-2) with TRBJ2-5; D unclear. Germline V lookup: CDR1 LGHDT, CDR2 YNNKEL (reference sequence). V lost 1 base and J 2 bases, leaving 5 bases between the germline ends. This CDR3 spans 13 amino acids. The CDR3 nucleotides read TGTGCCAGCAGCCAAGGTTTACAAGAGACCCAGTACTTC. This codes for CASSQGLQETQYF.

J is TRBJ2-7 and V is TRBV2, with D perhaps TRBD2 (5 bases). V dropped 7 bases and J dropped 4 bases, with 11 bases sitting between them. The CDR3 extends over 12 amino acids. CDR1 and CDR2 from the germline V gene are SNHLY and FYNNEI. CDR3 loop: CASNSGGYEQYF. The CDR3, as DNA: TGTGCCAGCAACAGCGGAGGATACGAGCAGTACTTC.

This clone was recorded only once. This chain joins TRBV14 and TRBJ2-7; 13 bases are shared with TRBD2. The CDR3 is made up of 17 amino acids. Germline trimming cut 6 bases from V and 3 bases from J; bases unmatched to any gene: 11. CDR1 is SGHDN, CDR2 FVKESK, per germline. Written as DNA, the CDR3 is TGTGCCAGCAGTACTGAACTAGCGGGAGGGCCTGGCTACGAGCAGTACTTC. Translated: CASSTELAGGPGYEQYF. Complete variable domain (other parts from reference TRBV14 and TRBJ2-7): EAGVTQFPSHSVIEKGQTVTLRCDPISGHDNLYWYRRVMGKEIKFLLHFVKESKQDESGMPNNRFLAERTGGTYSTLKVQPAELEDSGVYFCASSTELAGGPGYEQYFGPGTRLTVT.

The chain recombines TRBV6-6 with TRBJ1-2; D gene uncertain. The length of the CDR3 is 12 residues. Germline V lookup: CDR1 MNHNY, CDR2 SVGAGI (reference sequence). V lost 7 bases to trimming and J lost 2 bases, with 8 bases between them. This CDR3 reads CASNPSNYGYTF. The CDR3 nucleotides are TGTGCCAGCAATCCCTCGAACTATGGCTACACCTTC.

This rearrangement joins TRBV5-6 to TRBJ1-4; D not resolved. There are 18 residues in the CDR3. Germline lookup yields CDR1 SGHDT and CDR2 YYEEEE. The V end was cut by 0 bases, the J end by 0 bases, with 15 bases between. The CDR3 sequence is CASSLGLTEIATNEKLFF. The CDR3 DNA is TGTGCCAGCAGCTTGGGGCTTACCGAAATTGCAACTAATGAAAAACTGTTTTTT. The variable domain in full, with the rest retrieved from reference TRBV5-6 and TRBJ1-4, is DAGVTQSPTHLIKTRGQQVTLRCSPKSGHDTVSWYQQALGQGPQFIFQYYEEEERQRGNFPDRFSGHQFPNYSSELNVNALLLGDSALYLCASSLGLTEIATNEKLFFGSGTQLSVL.

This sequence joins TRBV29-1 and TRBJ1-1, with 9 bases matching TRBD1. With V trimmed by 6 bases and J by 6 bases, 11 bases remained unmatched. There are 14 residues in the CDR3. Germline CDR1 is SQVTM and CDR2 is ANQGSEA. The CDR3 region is CSVVRDRAVPEAFF. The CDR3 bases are TGCAGCGTCGTTAGGGACAGGGCGGTCCCTGAAGCTTTCTTT. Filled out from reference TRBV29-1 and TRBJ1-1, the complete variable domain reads SAVISQKPSRDICQRGTSLTIQCQVDSQVTMMFWYRQQPGQSLTLIATANQGSEATYESGFVIDKFPISRPNLTFSTLTVSNMSPEDSSIYLCSVVRDRAVPEAFFGQGTRLTVV.

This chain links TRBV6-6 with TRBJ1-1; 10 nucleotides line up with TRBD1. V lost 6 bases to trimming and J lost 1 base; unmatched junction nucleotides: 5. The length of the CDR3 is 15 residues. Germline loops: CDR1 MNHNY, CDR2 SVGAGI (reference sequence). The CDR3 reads CASSQGQGRNTEAFF. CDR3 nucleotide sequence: TGTGCCAGCAGCCAGGGACAGGGGAGGAACACTGAAGCTTTCTTT.

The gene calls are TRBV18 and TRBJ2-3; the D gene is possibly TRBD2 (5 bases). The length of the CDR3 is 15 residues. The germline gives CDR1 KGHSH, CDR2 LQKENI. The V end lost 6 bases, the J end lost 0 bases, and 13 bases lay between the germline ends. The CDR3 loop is CASSLGLISTDTQYF. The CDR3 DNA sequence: TGTGCCAGCTCGCTCGGACTTATAAGCACAGATACGCAGTATTTT.

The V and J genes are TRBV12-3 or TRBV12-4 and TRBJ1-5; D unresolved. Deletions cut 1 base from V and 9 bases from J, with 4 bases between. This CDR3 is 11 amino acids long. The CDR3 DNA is TGTGCCAGCAGTTTAGGCGGGCCCCAGCATTTT. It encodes CASSLGGPQHF.

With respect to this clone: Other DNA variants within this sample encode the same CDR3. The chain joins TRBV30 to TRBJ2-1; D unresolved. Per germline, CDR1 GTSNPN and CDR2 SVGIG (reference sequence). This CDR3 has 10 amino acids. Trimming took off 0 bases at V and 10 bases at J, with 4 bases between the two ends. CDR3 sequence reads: CAWSVREQFF. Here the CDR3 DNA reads TGTGCCTGGAGTGTCCGGGAGCAGTTCTTC.